The rows below give T cell receptor beta chains drawn from one sample of a study of cytomegalovirus exposure and HLA in healthy donors. The method was immunoSEQ multiplex PCR; TCRdb's version includes in-frame clones alone and lacks a portion of them. This sample yields more than 95,000 clones, of which about 76% are seen a single time; 3.5% to 4.5% belongs to the top ten. Material: PBMCs. Receptor source: a woman in her twenties or thirties in good health and CMV-seronegative. Both conserved end residues are part of each CDR3. Each record gives: V gene, D gene, clone size, J gene, CDR3 protein, CDR3 DNA. D genes are given only for firm matches. Part of the rows lack a size; the others show once, few, many or a class for expanded clones.

TRBV5-4	TRBD1	-	TRBJ1-2	CASSTATGADYGYTF	TGTGCCAGCAGCACCGCGACAGGGGCCGACTATGGCTACACCTTC
TRBV6-1	-	-	TRBJ2-3	CASSERGGGTDTQYF	TGTGCCAGCAGTGAAAGGGGGGGTGGCACAGATACGCAGTATTTT
TRBV5-1	TRBD1	-	TRBJ1-2	CASMPTTGAINGYTF	TGCGCCAGCATGCCTACGACAGGGGCTATAAATGGCTACACCTTC
TRBV28	TRBD1	-	TRBJ1-3	CASSLFRRGKGNTIYF	TGTGCCAGCAGTTTATTCCGCAGGGGGAAAGGGAACACCATATATTTT
TRBV5-6	-	-	TRBJ2-3	CASSLVELTSTDTQYF	TGTGCCAGCAGCTTGGTCGAGCTCACTAGCACAGATACGCAGTATTTT
TRBV6-6	TRBD2	-	TRBJ2-1	CASMGGIGQFF	TGTGCCAGCATGGGAGGGATCGGGCAGTTCTTC
TRBV6-5	-	-	TRBJ1-5	CASSQGREGQPQHF	TGTGCCAGCAGCCAGGGACGGGAGGGGCAGCCCCAGCATTTT
TRBV27	TRBD1	-	TRBJ2-7	CASSLTPGQASYEQYF	TGTGCCAGCAGTCTCACTCCGGGACAGGCGTCCTACGAGCAGTACTTC
TRBV7-2	TRBD1	-	TRBJ2-5	CASSSNRGSETQYF	TGTGCCAGCAGCTCGAACAGGGGTTCAGAGACCCAGTACTTC
TRBV2	TRBD1	-	TRBJ1-3	CASREKGASGNTIYF	TGTGCCAGCAGGGAGAAGGGGGCCTCTGGAAACACCATATATTTT
TRBV6-5	TRBD1	once	TRBJ1-2	CATYPGQKFYGYTF	TGTGCCACTTACCCGGGACAGAAGTTTTATGGCTACACCTTC
TRBV28	-	-	TRBJ2-7	CASSPAGTSSSYEQYF	TGTGCCAGCTCCCCTGCCGGGACAAGTAGCTCCTACGAGCAGTACTTC
TRBV14	-	few	TRBJ1-1	CASSQVVGPEAFF	TGTGCCAGCAGCCAAGTGGTGGGGCCTGAAGCTTTCTTT
TRBV15	-	-	TRBJ1-1	CATSRDSRGRGQGNTEAFF	TGTGCCACCAGCAGAGATAGTAGAGGGCGGGGGCAAGGGAACACTGAAGCTTTCTTT
TRBV4-1	-	-	TRBJ2-7	CASSSSHGSEQYF	TGCGCCAGCAGTTCGAGTCACGGGTCGGAGCAGTACTTC
TRBV29-1	-	-	TRBJ2-5	CSVEDRTYETQYF	TGCAGCGTTGAAGACAGGACTTACGAGACCCAGTACTTC
TRBV5-5	-	-	TRBJ2-1	CASSLDYYNEQFF	TGTGCCAGCAGCCTAGACTATTACAATGAGCAGTTCTTC
TRBV14	-	-	TRBJ2-1	CASSQDASSYNEQFF	TGTGCCAGCAGCCAAGATGCGAGCTCCTACAATGAGCAGTTCTTC
TRBV5-4	TRBD2	-	TRBJ2-1	CASSPMSAGALNEQFF	TGTGCCAGCAGCCCCATGTCTGCGGGAGCTCTAAATGAGCAGTTCTTC
TRBV5-1	-	-	TRBJ2-1	CASTPGWASLYNEQFF	TGCGCCAGCACCCCCGGTTGGGCAAGCCTCTACAATGAGCAGTTCTTC
TRBV6-4	-	-	TRBJ2-1	CASSDSERDEQFF	TGTGCCAGCAGTGACTCGGAGCGGGATGAGCAGTTCTTC
TRBV7-8	TRBD2	-	TRBJ2-7	CASSRWSGASSYEQYF	TGTGCCAGCAGCCGGTGGAGCGGGGCAAGCTCCTACGAGCAGTACTTC
TRBV6-1	-	once	TRBJ2-6	CASSDGPTGANVLTF	TGTGCCAGCAGTGATGGTCCTACTGGGGCCAACGTCCTGACTTTC
TRBV11-1	TRBD1	-	TRBJ1-2	CASSPDRAGDYGYTF	TGTGCCAGCAGCCCCGACAGGGCGGGTGACTATGGCTACACCTTC
TRBV19	-	-	TRBJ2-7	CASSSVHYEQYF	TGTGCCAGTAGTAGCGTCCACTACGAGCAGTACTTC
TRBV5-1	-	few	TRBJ2-7	CASSSESEAYEQYF	TGCGCCAGCAGCTCAGAAAGCGAAGCATACGAGCAGTACTTC
TRBV6-1	TRBD1	-	TRBJ2-3	CASSERQGVDTQYF	TGTGCCAGCAGTGAACGACAGGGCGTAGATACGCAGTATTTT
TRBV10-2	TRBD2	-	TRBJ2-7	CASSAWGRLAGSYEQYF	TGCGCCAGCAGTGCATGGGGGAGACTAGCGGGAAGCTACGAGCAGTACTTC
TRBV7-8	-	-	TRBJ2-1	CASSPRDTYNEQFF	TGTGCCAGCAGCCCCAGGGATACCTACAATGAGCAGTTCTTC